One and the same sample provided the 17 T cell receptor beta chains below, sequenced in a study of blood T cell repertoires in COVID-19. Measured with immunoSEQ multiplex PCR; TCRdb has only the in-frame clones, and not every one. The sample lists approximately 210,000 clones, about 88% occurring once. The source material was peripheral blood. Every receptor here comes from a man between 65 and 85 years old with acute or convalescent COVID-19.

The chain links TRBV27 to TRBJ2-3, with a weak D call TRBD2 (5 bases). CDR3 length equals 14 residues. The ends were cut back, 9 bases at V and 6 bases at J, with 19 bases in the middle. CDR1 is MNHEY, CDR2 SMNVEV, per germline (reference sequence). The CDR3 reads CASRVLGLSDTQYF. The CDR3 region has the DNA TGTGCCAGTCGAGTACTAGGTTTATCTGATACGCAGTATTTT.

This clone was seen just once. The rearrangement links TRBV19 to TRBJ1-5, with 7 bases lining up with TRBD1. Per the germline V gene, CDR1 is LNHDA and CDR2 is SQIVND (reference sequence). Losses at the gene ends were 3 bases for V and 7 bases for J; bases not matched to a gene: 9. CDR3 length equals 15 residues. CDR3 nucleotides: TGTGCCAGTAGTATGACCGCTGCAGGGGGGCAGCCCCAGCATTTT. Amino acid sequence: CASSMTAAGGQPQHF.

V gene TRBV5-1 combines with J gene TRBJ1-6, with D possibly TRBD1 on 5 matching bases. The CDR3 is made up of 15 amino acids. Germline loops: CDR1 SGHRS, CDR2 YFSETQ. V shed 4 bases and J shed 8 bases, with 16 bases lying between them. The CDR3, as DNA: TGCGCCAGCAGCCAGGATGGGACTGAATATTCACCCCTCCACTTT. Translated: CASSQDGTEYSPLHF.

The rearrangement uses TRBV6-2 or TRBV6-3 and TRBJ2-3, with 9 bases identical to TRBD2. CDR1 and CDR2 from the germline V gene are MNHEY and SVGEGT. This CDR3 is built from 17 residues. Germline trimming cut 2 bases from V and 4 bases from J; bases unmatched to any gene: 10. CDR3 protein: CASSYPNSGSRPDTQYF. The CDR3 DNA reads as TGTGCCAGCAGTTACCCGAATAGCGGGAGTCGGCCAGATACGCAGTATTTT.

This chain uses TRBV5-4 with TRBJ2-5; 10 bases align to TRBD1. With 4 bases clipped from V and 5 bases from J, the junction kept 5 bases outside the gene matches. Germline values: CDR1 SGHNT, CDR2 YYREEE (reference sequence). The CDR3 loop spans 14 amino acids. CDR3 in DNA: TGTGCCAGCAGCCGACAGGGGGCCGGGGAGACCCAGTACTTC. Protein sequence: CASSRQGAGETQYF.

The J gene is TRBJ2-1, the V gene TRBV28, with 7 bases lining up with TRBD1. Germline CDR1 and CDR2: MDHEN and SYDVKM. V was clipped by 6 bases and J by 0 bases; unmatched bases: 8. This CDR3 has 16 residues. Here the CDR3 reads CASSHRTGSSYNEQFF. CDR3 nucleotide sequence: TGTGCCAGCAGCCACCGGACAGGTAGCTCCTACAATGAGCAGTTCTTC.

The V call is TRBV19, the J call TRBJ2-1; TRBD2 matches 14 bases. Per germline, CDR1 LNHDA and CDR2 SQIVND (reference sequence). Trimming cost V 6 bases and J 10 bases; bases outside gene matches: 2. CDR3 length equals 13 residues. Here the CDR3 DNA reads TGTGCCAGTAGCCGGACTAGCGGGAGGGAGCAGTTCTTC. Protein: CASSRTSGREQFF.

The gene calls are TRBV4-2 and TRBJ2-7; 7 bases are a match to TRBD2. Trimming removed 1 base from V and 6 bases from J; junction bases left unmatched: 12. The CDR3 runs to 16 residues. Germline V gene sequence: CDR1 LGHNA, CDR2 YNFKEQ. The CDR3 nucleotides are TGTGCCAGCAGCCAAGTTTCCAGGACTAGGCGCGGCGAGCAGTACTTC. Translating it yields CASSQVSRTRRGEQYF.

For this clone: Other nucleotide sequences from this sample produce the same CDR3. As DNA, the CDR3 is TGTGCCAGCAGCTCAGGGACAGCCCAAGAGACCCAGTACTTC. Translating it yields CASSSGTAQETQYF. The gene calls are TRBV5-4 and TRBJ2-5, with TRBD1 matching over 7 bases. The length of the CDR3 is 14 residues. V gave up 3 bases and J gave up 1 base; unmatched junction bases: 3. Germline loops: CDR1 SGHNT, CDR2 YYREEE (reference sequence).

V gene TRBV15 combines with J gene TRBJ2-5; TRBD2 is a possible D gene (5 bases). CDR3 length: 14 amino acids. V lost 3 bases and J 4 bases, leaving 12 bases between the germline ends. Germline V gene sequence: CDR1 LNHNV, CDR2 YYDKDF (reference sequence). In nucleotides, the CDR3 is TGTGCCACCAGCAGGCCGGGGAGAGGAGAGACCCAGTACTTC. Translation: CATSRPGRGETQYF.

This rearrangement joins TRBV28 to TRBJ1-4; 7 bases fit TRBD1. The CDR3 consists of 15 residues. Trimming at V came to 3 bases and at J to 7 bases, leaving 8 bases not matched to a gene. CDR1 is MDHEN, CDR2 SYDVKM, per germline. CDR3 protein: CASSFTTGVAEKLFF. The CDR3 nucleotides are TGTGCCAGCAGTTTTACTACAGGGGTGGCTGAAAAACTGTTTTTT.

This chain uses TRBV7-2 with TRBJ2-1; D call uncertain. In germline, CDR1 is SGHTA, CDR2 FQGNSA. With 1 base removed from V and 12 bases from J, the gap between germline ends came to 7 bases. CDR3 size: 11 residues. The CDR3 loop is CASSLEWAQFF. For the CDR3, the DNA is TGTGCCAGCAGCTTAGAATGGGCGCAGTTCTTC.

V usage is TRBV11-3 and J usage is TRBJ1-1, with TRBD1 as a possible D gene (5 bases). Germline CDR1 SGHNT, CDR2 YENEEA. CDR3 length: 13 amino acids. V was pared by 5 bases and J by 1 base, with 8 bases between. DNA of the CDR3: TGTGCCAGCAGCAAAGGACAGAACACTGAAGCTTTCTTT. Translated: CASSKGQNTEAFF.

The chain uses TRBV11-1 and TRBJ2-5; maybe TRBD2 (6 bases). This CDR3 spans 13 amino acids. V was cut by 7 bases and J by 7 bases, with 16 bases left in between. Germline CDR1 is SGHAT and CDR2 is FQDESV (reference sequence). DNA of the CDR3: TGTGCCAGCACTGTCAGGGAGGATGGGACCCAGTACTTC. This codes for CASTVREDGTQYF.

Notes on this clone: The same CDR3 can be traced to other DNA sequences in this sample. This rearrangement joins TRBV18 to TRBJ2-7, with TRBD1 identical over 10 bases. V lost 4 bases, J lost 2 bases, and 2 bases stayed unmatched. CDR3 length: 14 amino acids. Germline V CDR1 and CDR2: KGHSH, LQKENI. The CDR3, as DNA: TGTGCCAGCTCACTTGGGACAGGGGCCTACGAGCAGTACTTC. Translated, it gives CASSLGTGAYEQYF.

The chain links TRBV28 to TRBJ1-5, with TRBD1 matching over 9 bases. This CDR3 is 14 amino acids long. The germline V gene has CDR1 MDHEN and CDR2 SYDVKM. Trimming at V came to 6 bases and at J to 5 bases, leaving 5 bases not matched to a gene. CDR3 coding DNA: TGTGCCAGCAGCCTCGGGACAGGGTATCAGCCCCAGCATTTT. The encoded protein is CASSLGTGYQPQHF.

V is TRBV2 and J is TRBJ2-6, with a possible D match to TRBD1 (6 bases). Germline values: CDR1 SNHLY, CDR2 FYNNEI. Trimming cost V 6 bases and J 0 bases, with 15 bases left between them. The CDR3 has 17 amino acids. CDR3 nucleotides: TGTGCCAGCAGCGTACAGGGCTCCTCCTCTGGGGCCAACGTCCTGACTTTC. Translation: CASSVQGSSSGANVLTF.